This T cell receptor beta chain came from a study of CD8 T cells in Susac syndrome. Whole-study context: There were 5 or 6 sequenced Susac syndrome patients with active disease and eight or nine in remission. Patients with Susac syndrome, at blood draw, were therapy-naive, on corticosteroids, or on intravenous immunoglobulin alone.

Germline V gene sequence: CDR1 LNHNV, CDR2 YYDKDF (reference sequence). Trimming took off 0 bases at V and 1 base at J, with 6 bases between the two ends. The CDR3 has 14 amino acids. The authors reverse transcribed about 0.5 to 1 ug RNA with random hexamers. TCRdb processed the immunoSEQ multiplex PCR reads anew with MiXCR; each CDR3 protein has one entry. The sample consists of around 170,000 distinct CDR3 sequences, roughly 95% of them appearing once. Sequencing targeted TCR beta in blood CD8+ and CD4+ T cells. This clonotype was obtained from a human donor with Susac syndrome. V gene TRBV15 combines with J gene TRBJ1-1, with D hard to call. The sample consisted of CD4+ T cells from PBMCs. Written as DNA, the CDR3 is TGTGCCACCAGCAGAGATCGGGCGAACACTGAAGCTTTCTTT. Residues: CATSRDRANTEAFF. The variable domain in full, with the rest retrieved from reference TRBV15 and TRBJ1-1, is DAMVIQNPRYQVTQFGKPVTLSCSQTLNHNVMYWYQQKSSQAPKLLFHYYDKDFNNEADTPDNFQSRRPNTSFCFLDIRSPGLGDTAMYLCATSRDRANTEAFFGQGTRLTVV.